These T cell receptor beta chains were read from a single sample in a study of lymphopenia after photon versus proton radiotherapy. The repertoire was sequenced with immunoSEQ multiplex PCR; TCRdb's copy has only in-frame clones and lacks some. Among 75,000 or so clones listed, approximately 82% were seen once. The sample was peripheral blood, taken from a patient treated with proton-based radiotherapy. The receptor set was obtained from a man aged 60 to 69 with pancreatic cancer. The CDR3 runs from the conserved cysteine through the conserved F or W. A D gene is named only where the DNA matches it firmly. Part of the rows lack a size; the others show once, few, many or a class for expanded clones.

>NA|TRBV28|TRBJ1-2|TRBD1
TGTGCCAGCAGTTTACCCGGGGGACAGGGTAACTATGGCTACACCTTC
CASSLPGGQGNYGYTF
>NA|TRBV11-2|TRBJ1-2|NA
TGTGCCAGCAGCCCGAGGGGGGAGCGAAGTTATGGCTACACCTTC
CASSPRGERSYGYTF
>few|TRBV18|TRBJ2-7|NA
TGTGCCAGCTCACAGGACGGTGCGGGATACGAGCAGTACTTC
CASSQDGAGYEQYF
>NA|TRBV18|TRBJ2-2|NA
TGTGCCAGCTCACCAGACTCCACCGGGGAGCTGTTTTTT
CASSPDSTGELFF
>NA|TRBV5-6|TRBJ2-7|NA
TGTGCCAGCAGCTTGGGATATAACGAGCAGTACTTC
CASSLGYNEQYF
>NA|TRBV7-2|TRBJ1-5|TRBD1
TGTGCCAGCAGCTCAATCCCAGGGGGGAAGGCGCCCCAGCATTTT
CASSSIPGGKAPQHF
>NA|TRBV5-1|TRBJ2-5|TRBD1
TGCGCCAGCAGCTTGGCTCCGGGACAGGGGGCGGACATGGTTACCCAGTACTTC
CASSLAPGQGADMVTQYF
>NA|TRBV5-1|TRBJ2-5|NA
TGCGCCAGCAGCGCCTCGGTGTCCCGGCGGGAGACCCAGTACTTC
CASSASVSRRETQYF
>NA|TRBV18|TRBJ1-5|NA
TGTGCCAGCTCACCCGCACCAAATCAGCCCCAGCATTTT
CASSPAPNQPQHF
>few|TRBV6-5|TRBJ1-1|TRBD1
TGTGCCAGCAGCCGAGCAGGGGGCTCGCGTACTGAAGCTTTCTTT
CASSRAGGSRTEAFF
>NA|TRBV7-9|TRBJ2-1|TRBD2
TGTGCCAGCAGCTTAACCCTCCGACTACTAGCGGGTACCAATGAGCAGTTCTTC
CASSLTLRLLAGTNEQFF
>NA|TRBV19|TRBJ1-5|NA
TGTGCCAGTAGTAGAACCCCTCGGAGCAATCAGCCCCAGCATTTT
CASSRTPRSNQPQHF
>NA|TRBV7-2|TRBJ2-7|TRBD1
TGTGCCAGCAGCCCAACCACAGGGGCCGAGCAGTACTTC
CASSPTTGAEQYF
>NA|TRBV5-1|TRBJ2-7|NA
TGCGCCAGCAGCTCCAGGGACGGATACGAGCAGTACTTC
CASSSRDGYEQYF
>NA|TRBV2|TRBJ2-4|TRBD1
TGTGCCAGCTCTATTCAACAGGGGGCCAAAAACATTCAGTACTTC
CASSIQQGAKNIQYF
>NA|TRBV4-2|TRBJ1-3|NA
TGTGCCAGCAGCCAAGATTCGCAGGGAGATGGAAACACCATATATTTT
CASSQDSQGDGNTIYF
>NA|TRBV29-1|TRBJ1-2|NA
TGCAGCGTTGAAGATCTGGAGGAGGGAGGCGTTTATGGCTACACCTTC
CSVEDLEEGGVYGYTF
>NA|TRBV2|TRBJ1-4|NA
TGTGCCAGCCAAACCAGGGCTACAACTAATGAAAAACTGTTTTTT
CASQTRATTNEKLFF
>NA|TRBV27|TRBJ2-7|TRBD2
TGTGCCAGCAGTTTAAAGGGCGGGAGGGGGTCCTACGAGCAGTACTTC
CASSLKGGRGSYEQYF
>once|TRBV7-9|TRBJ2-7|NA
TGTGCCAGCAGCTTAGCGACACTAGTAGCAGGAGGGAATTCCTACGAGCAGTACTTC
CASSLATLVAGGNSYEQYF
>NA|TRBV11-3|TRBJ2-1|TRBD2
TGTGCCAGCAGTGTAACTAGCGGGAGCTCCTACAATGAGCAGTTCTTC
CASSVTSGSSYNEQFF
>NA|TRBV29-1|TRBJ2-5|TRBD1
TGCAGCGCAGACCCGGGACAGGGGTGGACCCAGTACTTC
CSADPGQGWTQYF
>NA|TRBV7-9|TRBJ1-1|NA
TGTGCCAGCAGCTTTTTTACGAACACTGAAGCTTTCTTT
CASSFFTNTEAFF
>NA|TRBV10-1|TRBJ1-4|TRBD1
TGCGCCAGCAGTGGTAAAAACAGGGGCGATTATGAAAAACTGTTTTTT
CASSGKNRGDYEKLFF
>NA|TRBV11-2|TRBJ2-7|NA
TGTGCCAGCAGCCTTACTACTAGGGTTGAGCAGTACTTC
CASSLTTRVEQYF
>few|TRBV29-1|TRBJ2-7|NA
TGCAGCGTCAAGACAAGTCACTATCCCTACGAGCAGTACTTC
CSVKTSHYPYEQYF
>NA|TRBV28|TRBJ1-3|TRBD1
TGTGCCAGCAGTTCGTTCCGACAGGGGACTGGACTTACTGGAAACACCATATATTTT
CASSSFRQGTGLTGNTIYF
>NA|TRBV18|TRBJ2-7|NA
TGTGCCAGCTCTCAGATCTCCTACGAGCAGTACTTC
CASSQISYEQYF
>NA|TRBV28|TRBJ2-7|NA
TGTGCCAGCAGAAAAAGGGCCCGGGCGTCGTCCTACGAGCAGTACTTC
CASRKRARASSYEQYF
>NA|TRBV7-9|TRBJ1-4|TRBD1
TGTGCCAGCAGCCCCGGGACAGGGCCTGAAAAACTGTTTTTT
CASSPGTGPEKLFF
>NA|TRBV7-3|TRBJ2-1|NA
TGTGCCAGCAGCTTATCAGGGATATCCTACAATGAGCAGTTCTTC
CASSLSGISYNEQFF
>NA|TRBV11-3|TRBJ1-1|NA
TGTGCCAGCAGCCTTATGGGGATGAACACTGAAGCTTTCTTT
CASSLMGMNTEAFF
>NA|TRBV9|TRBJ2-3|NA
TGTGCCAGCAGCGCGACGGGGTTTACAGCCGGGGGTGCAGATACGCAGTATTTT
CASSATGFTAGGADTQYF
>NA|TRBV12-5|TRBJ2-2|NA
TGTGCTAGTGGTCTGGGACCTCGGGAGCTGTTTTTT
CASGLGPRELFF
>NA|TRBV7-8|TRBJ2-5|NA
TGTGCCAGCAGCCCCAGCAGGGTCGCGGAGACCCAGTACTTC
CASSPSRVAETQYF
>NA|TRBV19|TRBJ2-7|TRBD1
TGTGCCAGTAGTGCCCGGACAGGGGGGACCTACGAGCAGTACTTC
CASSARTGGTYEQYF
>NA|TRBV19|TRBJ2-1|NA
TGTGCCAGTAGTATTGTCCAGGGGGGGAATGAGCAGTTCTTC
CASSIVQGGNEQFF
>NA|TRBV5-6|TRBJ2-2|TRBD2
TGTGCCAGCAGCCCTCTAGCGGGAGTGTTTAACACCGGGGAGCTGTTTTTT
CASSPLAGVFNTGELFF
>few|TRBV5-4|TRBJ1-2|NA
TGTGCCAGCAGCCCCGGGACCAACTATGGCTACACCTTC
CASSPGTNYGYTF
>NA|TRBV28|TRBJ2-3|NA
TGTGCCAGCAGTCCTCCCGGACATTTTGCAAAGACAGATACGCAGTATTTT
CASSPPGHFAKTDTQYF
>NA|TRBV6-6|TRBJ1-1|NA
TGTGCCAGCCTTAAGGGGGGGCTTTACACTGAAGCTTTCTTT
CASLKGGLYTEAFF
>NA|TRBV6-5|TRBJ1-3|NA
TGTGCCAGCAGTTACTCGGCAGGGTTCTCTGGAAACACCATATATTTT
CASSYSAGFSGNTIYF
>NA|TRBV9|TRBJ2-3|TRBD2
TGTGCCAGCAGCGTAGGGACTAGCGGCCCGCCCACAGATACGCAGTATTTT
CASSVGTSGPPTDTQYF
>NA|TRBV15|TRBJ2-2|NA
TGTGCCACCAGCATTAGCTTTATAACCGGGGAGCTGTTTTTT
CATSISFITGELFF
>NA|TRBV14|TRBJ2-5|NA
TGTGCCAGCAGCCAAGCTGCAGTAGCGGAGACCCAGTACTTC
CASSQAAVAETQYF
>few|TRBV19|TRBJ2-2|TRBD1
TGTGCCAGTAGATGGGGTACAGGGGCGAACACCGGGGAGCTGTTTTTT
CASRWGTGANTGELFF
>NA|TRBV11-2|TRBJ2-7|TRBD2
TGTGCCAGCAGCTTGGGACTAGATAGGTACGAGCAGTACTTC
CASSLGLDRYEQYF
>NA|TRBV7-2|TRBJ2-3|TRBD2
TGTGCCAGCAGCTTGGGACTAGGAACCCCCACAGATACGCAGTATTTT
CASSLGLGTPTDTQYF
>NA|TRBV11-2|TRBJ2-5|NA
TGTGCCAGCAGCTTAGGGGGCTTGGATAATTGGTACCAAGAGACCCAGTACTTC
CASSLGGLDNWYQETQYF
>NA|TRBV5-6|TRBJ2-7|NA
TGTGCCAGCAGCTTGGCCCCAGTCAACGAGCAGTACTTC
CASSLAPVNEQYF
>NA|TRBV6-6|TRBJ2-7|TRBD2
TGTGCCAGCAGTTACTCCACTAGCGGGACAGACGAGCAGTACTTC
CASSYSTSGTDEQYF
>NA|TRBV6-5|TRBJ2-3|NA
TGTGCCAGCAGTTACATGGATAGCACAGATACGCAGTATTTT
CASSYMDSTDTQYF
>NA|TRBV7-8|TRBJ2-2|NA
TGTGCCAGCAGCTTTACTGGACAGAGGAACACCGGGGAGCTGTTTTTT
CASSFTGQRNTGELFF
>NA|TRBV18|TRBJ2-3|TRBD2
TGTGCCAGCTCCGGACTAGCGGGAGGAGGGGATACGCAGTATTTT
CASSGLAGGGDTQYF
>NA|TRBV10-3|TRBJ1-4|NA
TGTGCCATCAGTGTCCAGGAGAATGAAAAACTGTTTTTT
CAISVQENEKLFF
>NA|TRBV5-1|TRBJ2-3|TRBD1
TGCGCCAGCAGCCGTTCCCCGGGACAGGAGGATACGCAGTATTTT
CASSRSPGQEDTQYF
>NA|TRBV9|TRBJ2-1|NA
TGTGCCAGCTACAGAACGGACAATGAGCAGTTCTTC
CASYRTDNEQFF
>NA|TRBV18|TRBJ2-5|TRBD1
TGTGCCAGCTCGCAACAGGGGGCGCAAGTAGGAGAGACCCAGTACTTC
CASSQQGAQVGETQYF
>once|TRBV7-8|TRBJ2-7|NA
TGTGCCAGCAGCTTAGCCGTTTTTGGGGGCTACGAGCAGTACTTC
CASSLAVFGGYEQYF